This is a list of T cell receptor beta chains from one sample in a study of cytomegalovirus exposure and HLA in healthy donors. Produced via immunoSEQ multiplex PCR; TCRdb's table is partial and in-frame only. Seen here are 150,000 or so clones, 80% observed once, and the top ten hold under 5%. The sequencing sample was made of PBMCs. The receptor set was obtained from a woman between 50 and 59 years old in good health and CMV-seropositive. Each CDR3 is given with its conserved first and last residue. The D gene is left open where the match is weak. Clone size is stated in some rows and not others, as once, few, many or a class when expanded.

v_call	j_call	d_call	clone_size	cdr3_length	cdr3_nt	cdr3_aa
TRBV30	TRBJ1-6	TRBD1	.	14	TGTGCCTGGACCCTAGGACAGGGAGGATCACCCCTCCACTTT	CAWTLGQGGSPLHF
TRBV9	TRBJ2-2	.	.	14	TGTGCCAGCAGCGTAGCTGCGAACACCGGGGAGCTGTTTTTT	CASSVAANTGELFF
TRBV19	TRBJ1-5	TRBD1	.	15	TGTGCCAGTAGTATAGGGGACAGGGTCAATCAGCCCCAGCATTTT	CASSIGDRVNQPQHF
TRBV27	TRBJ2-6	TRBD2	.	17	TGTGCCAGCAGTAGGGCTAGCGGAGTTCCTGGGGCCAACGTCCTGACTTTC	CASSRASGVPGANVLTF
TRBV2	TRBJ1-2	.	.	15	TGTGCCAGCAGGGGGGGGGCGCAGGAGTACTATGGCTACACCTTC	CASRGGAQEYYGYTF
TRBV14	TRBJ2-7	TRBD1	few	17	TGTGCCAGCAGCCAAGGGATAGGGACAGGGAAGGTCGCCGAGCAGTACTTC	CASSQGIGTGKVAEQYF
TRBV5-6	TRBJ1-1	.	.	13	TGTGCCAGCAGCTTGCCTGTAATAACTGAAGCTTTCTTT	CASSLPVITEAFF
TRBV10-3	TRBJ2-3	TRBD2	few	12	TGTGCCATCGGGGGGGTCTCAGATACGCAGTATTTT	CAIGGVSDTQYF
TRBV25-1	TRBJ2-7	.	.	11	TGTGCCAGCAGGACTTTCTACGAGCAGTACTTC	CASRTFYEQYF
TRBV4-2	TRBJ2-2	TRBD2	.	15	TGTGCCAGCAGCCAAGACGCGGGAGGGGCCGGGGAGCTGTTTTTT	CASSQDAGGAGELFF
TRBV5-1	TRBJ1-2	.	few	14	TGCGCCAGCAGCTTGCGTCCCAGGGATGATGGCTACACCTTC	CASSLRPRDDGYTF
TRBV7-3	TRBJ1-1	.	few	14	TGTGCCAGCAGCTTAGACAGGTTGAACACTGAAGCTTTCTTT	CASSLDRLNTEAFF
TRBV6-5	TRBJ1-1	TRBD1	.	15	TGTGCCAGCAGTTCACCAGGGGGCGAGGGCACTGAAGCTTTCTTT	CASSSPGGEGTEAFF
TRBV10-1	TRBJ2-7	TRBD2	.	16	TGCGCCAGCAGTGAGAGGGAGGGCTTGACAACTTACGAGCAGTACTTC	CASSEREGLTTYEQYF
TRBV7-2	TRBJ2-3	TRBD2	.	16	TGTGCCAGCAGCTTAGTAGTAGCGGGAGGACCAGATACGCAGTATTTT	CASSLVVAGGPDTQYF
TRBV5-1	TRBJ2-1	TRBD1	.	14	TGCGCCAGCAGCGTCGGGACAGTCTACAATGAGCAGTTCTTC	CASSVGTVYNEQFF